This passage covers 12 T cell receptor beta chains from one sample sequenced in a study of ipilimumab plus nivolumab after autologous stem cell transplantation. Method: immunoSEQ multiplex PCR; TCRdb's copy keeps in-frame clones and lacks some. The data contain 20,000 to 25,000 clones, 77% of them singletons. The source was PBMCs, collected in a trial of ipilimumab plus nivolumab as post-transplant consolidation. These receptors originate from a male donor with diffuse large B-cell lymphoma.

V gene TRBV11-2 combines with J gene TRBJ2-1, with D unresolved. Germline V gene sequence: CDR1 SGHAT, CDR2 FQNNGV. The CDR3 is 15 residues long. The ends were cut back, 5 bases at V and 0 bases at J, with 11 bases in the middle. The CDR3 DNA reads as TGTGCCAGCAGCCCTAGAGCTCGCTCCTACAATGAGCAGTTCTTC. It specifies CASSPRARSYNEQFF.

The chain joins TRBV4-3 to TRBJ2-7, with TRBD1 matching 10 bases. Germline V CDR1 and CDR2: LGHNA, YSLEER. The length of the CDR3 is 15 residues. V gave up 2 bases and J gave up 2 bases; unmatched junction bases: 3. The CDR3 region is CASSQKDRGAYEQYF. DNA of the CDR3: TGCGCCAGCAGCCAAAAGGACAGGGGGGCCTACGAGCAGTACTTC.

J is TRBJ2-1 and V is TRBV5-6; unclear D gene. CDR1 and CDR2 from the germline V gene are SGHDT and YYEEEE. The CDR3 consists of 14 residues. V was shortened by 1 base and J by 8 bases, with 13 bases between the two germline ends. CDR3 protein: CASSLSGNNYEQFF. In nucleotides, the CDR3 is TGTGCCAGCAGCTTGAGTGGGAATAATTATGAGCAGTTCTTC.

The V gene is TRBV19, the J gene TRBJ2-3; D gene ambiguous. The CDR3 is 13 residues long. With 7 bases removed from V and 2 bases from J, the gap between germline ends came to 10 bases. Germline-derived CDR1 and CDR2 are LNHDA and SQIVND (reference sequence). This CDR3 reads CASTPGYTDTQYF. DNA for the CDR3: TGTGCCAGTACTCCCGGTTACACAGATACGCAGTATTTT.

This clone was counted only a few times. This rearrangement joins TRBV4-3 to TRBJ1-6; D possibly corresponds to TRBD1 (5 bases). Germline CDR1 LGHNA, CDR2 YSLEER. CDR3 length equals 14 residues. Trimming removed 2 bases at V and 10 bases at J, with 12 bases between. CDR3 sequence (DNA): TGCGCCAGCAGCCAATTGATAGGGGCCTCACCCCTCCACTTT. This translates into CASSQLIGASPLHF.

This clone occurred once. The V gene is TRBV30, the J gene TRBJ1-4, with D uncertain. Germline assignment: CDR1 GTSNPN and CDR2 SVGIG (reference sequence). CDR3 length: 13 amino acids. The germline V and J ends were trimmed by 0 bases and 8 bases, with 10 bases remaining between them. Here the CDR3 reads CAWSVGLREKLFF. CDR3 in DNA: TGTGCCTGGAGTGTTGGTTTACGGGAAAAACTGTTTTTT.

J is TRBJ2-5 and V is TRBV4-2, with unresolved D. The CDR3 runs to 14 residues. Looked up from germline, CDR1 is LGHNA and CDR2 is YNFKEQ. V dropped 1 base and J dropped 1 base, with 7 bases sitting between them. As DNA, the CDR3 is TGTGCCAGCAGCCAAGCCGCGGCCCAAGAGACCCAGTACTTC. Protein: CASSQAAAQETQYF.

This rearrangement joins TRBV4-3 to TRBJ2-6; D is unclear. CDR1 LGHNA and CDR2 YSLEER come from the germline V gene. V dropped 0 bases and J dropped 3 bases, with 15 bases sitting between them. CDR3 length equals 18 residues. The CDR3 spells CASSQEQAAVYGANVLTF. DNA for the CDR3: TGCGCCAGCAGCCAAGAGCAGGCGGCTGTATATGGGGCCAACGTCCTGACTTTC.

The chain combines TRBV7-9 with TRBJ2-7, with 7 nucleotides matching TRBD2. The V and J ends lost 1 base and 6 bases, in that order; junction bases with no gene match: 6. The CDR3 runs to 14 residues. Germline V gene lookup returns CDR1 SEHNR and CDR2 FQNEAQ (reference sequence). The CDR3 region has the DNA TGTGCCAGCAGCTTAGGCCCCTCGGGGGGCGAGCAGTACTTC. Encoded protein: CASSLGPSGGEQYF. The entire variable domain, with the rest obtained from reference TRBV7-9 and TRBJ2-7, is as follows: DTGVSQNPRHKITKRGQNVTFRCDPISEHNRLYWYRQTLGQGPEFLTYFQNEAQLEKSRLLSDRFSAERPKGSFSTLEIQRTEQGDSAMYLCASSLGPSGGEQYFGPGTRLTVT.

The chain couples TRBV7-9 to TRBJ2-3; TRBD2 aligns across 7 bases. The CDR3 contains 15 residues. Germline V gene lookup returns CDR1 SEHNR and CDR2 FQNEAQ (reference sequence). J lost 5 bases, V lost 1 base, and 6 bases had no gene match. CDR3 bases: TGTGCCAGCAGCTTAGGTAGTCCGGGGGGAGATACGCAGTATTTT. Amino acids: CASSLGSPGGDTQYF. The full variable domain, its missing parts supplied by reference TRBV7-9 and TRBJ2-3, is DTGVSQNPRHKITKRGQNVTFRCDPISEHNRLYWYRQTLGQGPEFLTYFQNEAQLEKSRLLSDRFSAERPKGSFSTLEIQRTEQGDSAMYLCASSLGSPGGDTQYFGPGTRLTVL.

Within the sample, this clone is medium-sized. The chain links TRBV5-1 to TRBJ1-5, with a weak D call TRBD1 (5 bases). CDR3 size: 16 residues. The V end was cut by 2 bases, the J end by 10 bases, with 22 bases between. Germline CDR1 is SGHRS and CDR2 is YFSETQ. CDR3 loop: CASSFTGTDLGGPQHF. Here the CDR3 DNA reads TGCGCCAGCAGCTTTACCGGGACCGACCTCGGCGGCCCCCAGCATTTT. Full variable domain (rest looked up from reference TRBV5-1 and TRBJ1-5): KAGVTQTPRYLIKTRGQQVTLSCSPISGHRSVSWYQQTPGQGLQFLFEYFSETQRNKGNFPGRFSGRQFSNSRSEMNVSTLELGDSALYLCASSFTGTDLGGPQHFGDGTRLSIL.

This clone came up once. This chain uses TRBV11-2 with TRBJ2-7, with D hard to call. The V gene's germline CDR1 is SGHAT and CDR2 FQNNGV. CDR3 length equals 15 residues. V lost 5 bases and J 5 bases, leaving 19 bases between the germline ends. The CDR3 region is CASSPIRAYSHEQYF. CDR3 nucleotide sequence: TGTGCCAGCAGCCCAATCCGGGCCTACAGCCACGAGCAGTACTTC.